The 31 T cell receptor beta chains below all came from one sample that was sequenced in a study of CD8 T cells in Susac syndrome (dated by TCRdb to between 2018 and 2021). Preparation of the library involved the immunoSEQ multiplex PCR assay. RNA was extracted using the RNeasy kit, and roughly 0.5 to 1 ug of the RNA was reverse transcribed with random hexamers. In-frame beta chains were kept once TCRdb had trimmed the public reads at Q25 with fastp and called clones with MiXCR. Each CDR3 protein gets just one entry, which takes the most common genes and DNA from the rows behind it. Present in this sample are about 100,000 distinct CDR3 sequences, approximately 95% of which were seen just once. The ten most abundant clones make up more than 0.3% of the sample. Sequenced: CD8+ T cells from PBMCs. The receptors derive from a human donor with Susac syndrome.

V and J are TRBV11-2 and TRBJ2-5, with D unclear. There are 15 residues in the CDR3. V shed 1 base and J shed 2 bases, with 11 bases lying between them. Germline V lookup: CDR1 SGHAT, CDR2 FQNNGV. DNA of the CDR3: TGTGCCAGCAGCTTAGCGTCCGCAGGTCAAGAGACCCAGTACTTC. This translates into CASSLASAGQETQYF.

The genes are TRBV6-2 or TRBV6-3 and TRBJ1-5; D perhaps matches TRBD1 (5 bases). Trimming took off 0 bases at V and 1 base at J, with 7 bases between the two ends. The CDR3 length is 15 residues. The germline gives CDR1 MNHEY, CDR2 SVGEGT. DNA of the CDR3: TGTGCCAGCAGTTACTCAGGGGTGAGCAATCAGCCCCAGCATTTT. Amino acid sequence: CASSYSGVSNQPQHF.

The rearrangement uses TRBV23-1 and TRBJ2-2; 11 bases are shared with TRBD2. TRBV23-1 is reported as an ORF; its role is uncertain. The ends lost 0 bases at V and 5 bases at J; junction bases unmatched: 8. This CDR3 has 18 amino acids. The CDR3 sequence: CASSQSRTSGPTTGELFF. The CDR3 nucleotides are TGCGCCAGCAGTCAATCCAGGACTAGCGGGCCAACTACCGGGGAGCTGTTTTTT.

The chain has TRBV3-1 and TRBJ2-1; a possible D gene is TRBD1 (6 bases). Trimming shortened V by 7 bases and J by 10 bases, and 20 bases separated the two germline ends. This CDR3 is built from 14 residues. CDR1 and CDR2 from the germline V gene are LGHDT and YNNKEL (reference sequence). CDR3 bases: TGTGCCAGCAACAAAGGGACATTCGGATGGGAGCAGTTCTTC. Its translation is CASNKGTFGWEQFF.

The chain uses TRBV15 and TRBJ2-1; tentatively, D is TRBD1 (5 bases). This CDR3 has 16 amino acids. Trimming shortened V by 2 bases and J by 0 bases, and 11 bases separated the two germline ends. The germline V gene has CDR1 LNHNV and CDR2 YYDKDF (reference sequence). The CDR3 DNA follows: TGTGCCACCAGCAGACGAGACAGAAGCTCCTACAATGAGCAGTTCTTC. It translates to CATSRRDRSSYNEQFF.

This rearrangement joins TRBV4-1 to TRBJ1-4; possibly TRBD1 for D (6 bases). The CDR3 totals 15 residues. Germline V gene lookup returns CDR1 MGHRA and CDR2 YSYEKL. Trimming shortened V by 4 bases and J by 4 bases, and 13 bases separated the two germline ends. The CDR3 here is CASSRTASNNEKLFF. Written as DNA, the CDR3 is TGCGCCAGCAGCCGGACAGCCTCTAATAATGAAAAACTGTTTTTT.

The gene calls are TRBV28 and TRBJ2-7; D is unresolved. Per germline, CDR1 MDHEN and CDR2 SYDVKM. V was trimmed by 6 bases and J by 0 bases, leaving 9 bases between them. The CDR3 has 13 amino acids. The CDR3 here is CASSLHLSYEQYF. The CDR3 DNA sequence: TGTGCCAGCAGCTTGCACCTCTCCTACGAGCAGTACTTC. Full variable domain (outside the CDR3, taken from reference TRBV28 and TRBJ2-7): DVKVTQSSRYLVKRTGEKVFLECVQDMDHENMFWYRQDPGLGLRLIYFSYDVKMKEKGDIPEGYSVSREKKERFSLILESASTNQTSMYLCASSLHLSYEQYFGPGTRLTVT.

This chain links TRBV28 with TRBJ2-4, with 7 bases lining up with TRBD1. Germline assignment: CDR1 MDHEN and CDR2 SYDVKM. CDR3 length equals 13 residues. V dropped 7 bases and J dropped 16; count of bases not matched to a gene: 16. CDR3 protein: CASTRNLQGPLYF. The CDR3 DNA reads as TGTGCCAGCACTCGGAACCTACAGGGGCCCCTCTACTTC.

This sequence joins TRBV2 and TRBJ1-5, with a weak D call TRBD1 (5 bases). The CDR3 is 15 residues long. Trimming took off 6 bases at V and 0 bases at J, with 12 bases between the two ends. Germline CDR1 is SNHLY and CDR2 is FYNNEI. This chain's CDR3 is CASSEQESSNQPQHF. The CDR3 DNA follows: TGTGCCAGCAGCGAACAGGAGTCTAGCAATCAGCCCCAGCATTTT. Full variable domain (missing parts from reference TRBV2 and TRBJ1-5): EPEVTQTPSHQVTQMGQEVILRCVPISNHLYFYWYRQILGQKVEFLVSFYNNEISEKSEIFDDQFSVERPDGSNFTLKIRSTKLEDSAMYFCASSEQESSNQPQHFGDGTRLSIL.

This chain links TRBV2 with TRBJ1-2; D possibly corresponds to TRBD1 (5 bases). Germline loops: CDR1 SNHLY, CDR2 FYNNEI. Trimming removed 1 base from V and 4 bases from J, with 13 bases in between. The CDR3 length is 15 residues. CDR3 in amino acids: CASSEGGKGGYGYTF. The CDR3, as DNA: TGTGCCAGCAGTGAAGGGGGGAAGGGTGGCTATGGCTACACCTTC.

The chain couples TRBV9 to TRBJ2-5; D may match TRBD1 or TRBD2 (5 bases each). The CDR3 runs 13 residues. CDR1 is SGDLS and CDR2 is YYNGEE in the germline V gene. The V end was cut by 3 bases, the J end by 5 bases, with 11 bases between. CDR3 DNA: TGTGCCAGCAGCGCGAGGGGAAGCGAGACCCAGTACTTC. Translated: CASSARGSETQYF.

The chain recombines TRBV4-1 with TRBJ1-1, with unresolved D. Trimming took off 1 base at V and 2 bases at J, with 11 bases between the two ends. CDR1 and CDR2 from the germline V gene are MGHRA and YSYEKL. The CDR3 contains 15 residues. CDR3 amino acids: CASSQGIPLNTEAFF. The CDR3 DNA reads TGCGCCAGCAGCCAAGGCATCCCCTTAAACACTGAAGCTTTCTTT.

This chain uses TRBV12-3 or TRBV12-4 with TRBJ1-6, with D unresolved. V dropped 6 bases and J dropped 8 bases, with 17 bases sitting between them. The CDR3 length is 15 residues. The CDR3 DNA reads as TGTGCCAGCAGCCCACAGCCCGAGATTGATTCACCCCTCCACTTT. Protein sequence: CASSPQPEIDSPLHF.

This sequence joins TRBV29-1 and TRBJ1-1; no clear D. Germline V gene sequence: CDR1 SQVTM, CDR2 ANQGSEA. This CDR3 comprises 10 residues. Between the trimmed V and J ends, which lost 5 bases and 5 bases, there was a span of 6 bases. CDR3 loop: CSVLDTEAFF. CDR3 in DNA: TGCAGCGTTTTGGATACTGAAGCTTTCTTT. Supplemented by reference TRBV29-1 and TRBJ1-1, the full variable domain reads SAVISQKPSRDICQRGTSLTIQCQVDSQVTMMFWYRQQPGQSLTLIATANQGSEATYESGFVIDKFPISRPNLTFSTLTVSNMSPEDSSIYLCSVLDTEAFFGQGTRLTVV.

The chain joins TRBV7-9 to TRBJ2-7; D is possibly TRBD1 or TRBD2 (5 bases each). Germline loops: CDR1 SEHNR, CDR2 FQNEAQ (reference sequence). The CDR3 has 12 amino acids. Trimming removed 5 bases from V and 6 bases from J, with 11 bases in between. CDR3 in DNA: TGTGCCAGCAGCGAATTGAGGGGCGAGCAGTACTTC. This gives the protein CASSELRGEQYF.

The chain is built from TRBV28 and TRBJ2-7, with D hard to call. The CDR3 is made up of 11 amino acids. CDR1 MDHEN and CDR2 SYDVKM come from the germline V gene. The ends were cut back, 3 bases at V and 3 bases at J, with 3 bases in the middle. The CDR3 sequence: CASSFFYEQYF. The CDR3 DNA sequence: TGTGCCAGCAGTTTTTTCTACGAGCAGTACTTC.

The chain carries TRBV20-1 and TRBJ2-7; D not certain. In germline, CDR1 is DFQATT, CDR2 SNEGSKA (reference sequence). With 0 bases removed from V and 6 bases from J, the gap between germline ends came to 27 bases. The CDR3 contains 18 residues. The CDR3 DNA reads TGCAGTGCTAGAGATAAAGGCCCCCGTTACCCAAGGGTAGGCGAGCAGTACTTC. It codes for CSARDKGPRYPRVGEQYF.

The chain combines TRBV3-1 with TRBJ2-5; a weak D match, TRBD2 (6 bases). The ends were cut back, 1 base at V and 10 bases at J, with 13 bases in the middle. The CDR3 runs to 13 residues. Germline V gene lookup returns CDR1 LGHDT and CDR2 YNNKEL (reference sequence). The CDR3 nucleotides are TGTGCCAGCAGCCAAGTCTTCGGGGGACTCCAGTACTTC. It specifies CASSQVFGGLQYF.

The CDR3 region has the DNA TGTGCCAGCAGTTTCGGGACAGGGGCGGTGAACACTGAAGCTTTCTTT. Protein sequence: CASSFGTGAVNTEAFF. The chain combines TRBV12-3 or TRBV12-4 with TRBJ1-1; 10 nucleotides line up with TRBD1. Trimming at V came to 3 bases and at J to 0 bases, leaving 4 bases not matched to a gene. This CDR3 region has 16 residues.

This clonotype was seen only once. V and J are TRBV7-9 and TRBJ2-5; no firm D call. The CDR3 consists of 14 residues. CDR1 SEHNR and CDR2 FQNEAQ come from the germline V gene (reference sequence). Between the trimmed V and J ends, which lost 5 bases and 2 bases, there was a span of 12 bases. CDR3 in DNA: TGTGCCAGCAGCCTCTCAGTCCCGCAAGAGACCCAGTACTTC. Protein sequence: CASSLSVPQETQYF.

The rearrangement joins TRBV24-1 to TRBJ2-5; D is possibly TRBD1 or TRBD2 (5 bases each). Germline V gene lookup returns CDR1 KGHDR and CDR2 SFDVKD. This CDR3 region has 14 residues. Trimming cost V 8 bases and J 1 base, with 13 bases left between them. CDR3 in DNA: TGTGCCACCACTGACAGCGGCCCCCAAGAGACCCAGTACTTC. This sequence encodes CATTDSGPQETQYF.

CDR3 amino acids: CASSPTTGGGQETQYF. The CDR3 DNA is TGTGCCAGCAGTCCTACAACGGGAGGGGGACAAGAGACCCAGTACTTC. The rearrangement links TRBV12-3 or TRBV12-4 to TRBJ2-5; TRBD2 aligns across 8 bases. V dropped 5 bases and J dropped 2; count of bases not matched to a gene: 10. There are 16 residues in the CDR3.

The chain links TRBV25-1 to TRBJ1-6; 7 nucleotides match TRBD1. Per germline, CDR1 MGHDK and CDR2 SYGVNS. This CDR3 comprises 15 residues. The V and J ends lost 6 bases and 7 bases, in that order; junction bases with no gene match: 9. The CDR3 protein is CASRQAGTENSPLHF. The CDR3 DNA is TGTGCCAGCAGGCAAGCAGGGACAGAGAATTCACCCCTCCACTTT.

In DNA form, the CDR3 reads TGTGCCAGCAGTTACTCACCGGGGTCGTCGTACGAGCAGTACTTC. Protein sequence: CASSYSPGSSYEQYF. This chain joins TRBV6-5 and TRBJ2-7; D might be TRBD2 (5 bases). The CDR3 sequence is 15 residues long. Germline V gives CDR1 MNHEY, CDR2 SVGAGI. Between the trimmed V and J ends, which lost 0 bases and 4 bases, there was a span of 13 bases.

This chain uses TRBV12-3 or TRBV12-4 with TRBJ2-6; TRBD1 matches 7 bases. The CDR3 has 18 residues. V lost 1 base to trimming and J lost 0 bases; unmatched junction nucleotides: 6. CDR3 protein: CASSLGTGRGSGANVLTF. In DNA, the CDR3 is TGTGCCAGCAGTTTAGGGACAGGTCGTGGCTCTGGGGCCAACGTCCTGACTTTC.

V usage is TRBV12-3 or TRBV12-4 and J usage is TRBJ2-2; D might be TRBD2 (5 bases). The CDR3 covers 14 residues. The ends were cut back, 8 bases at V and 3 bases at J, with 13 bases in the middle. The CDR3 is CASRSKRDTGELFF. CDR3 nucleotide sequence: TGTGCCAGCCGGAGTAAGAGGGACACCGGGGAGCTGTTTTTT.

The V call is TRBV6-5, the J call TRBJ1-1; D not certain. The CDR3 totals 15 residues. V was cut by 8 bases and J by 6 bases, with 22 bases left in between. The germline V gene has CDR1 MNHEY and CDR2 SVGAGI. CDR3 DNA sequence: TGTGCCAGCCTAGCAGGTTTGGGTGATGGCGCTGAAGCTTTCTTT. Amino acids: CASLAGLGDGAEAFF.

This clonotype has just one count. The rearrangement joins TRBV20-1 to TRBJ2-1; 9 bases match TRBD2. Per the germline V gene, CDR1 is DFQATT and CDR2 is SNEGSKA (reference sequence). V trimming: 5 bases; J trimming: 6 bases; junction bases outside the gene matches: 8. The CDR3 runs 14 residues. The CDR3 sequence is CSALAGEYSNEQFF. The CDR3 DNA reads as TGCAGTGCTTTAGCGGGAGAATACTCCAATGAGCAGTTCTTC.

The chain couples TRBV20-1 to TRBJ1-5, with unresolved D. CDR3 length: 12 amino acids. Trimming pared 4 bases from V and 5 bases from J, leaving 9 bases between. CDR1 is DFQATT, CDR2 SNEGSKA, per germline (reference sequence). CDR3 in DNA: TGCAGTGCTAACTCACTCGATCAGCCCCAGCATTTT. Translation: CSANSLDQPQHF.

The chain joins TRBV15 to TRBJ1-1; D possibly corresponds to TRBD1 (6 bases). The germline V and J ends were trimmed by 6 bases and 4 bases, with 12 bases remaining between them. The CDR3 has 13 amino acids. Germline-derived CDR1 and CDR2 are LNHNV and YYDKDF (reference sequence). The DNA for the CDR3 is TGTGCCACCAGTAGAAGGGGGGGCACTGAAGCTTTCTTT. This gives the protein CATSRRGGTEAFF.

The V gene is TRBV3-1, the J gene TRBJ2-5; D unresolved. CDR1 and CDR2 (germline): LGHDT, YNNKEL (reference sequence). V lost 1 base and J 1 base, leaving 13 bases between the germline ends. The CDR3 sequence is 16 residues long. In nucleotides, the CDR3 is TGTGCCAGCAGCCAAGCGTGGGCCAAGGGCCAAGAGACCCAGTACTTC. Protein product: CASSQAWAKGQETQYF.